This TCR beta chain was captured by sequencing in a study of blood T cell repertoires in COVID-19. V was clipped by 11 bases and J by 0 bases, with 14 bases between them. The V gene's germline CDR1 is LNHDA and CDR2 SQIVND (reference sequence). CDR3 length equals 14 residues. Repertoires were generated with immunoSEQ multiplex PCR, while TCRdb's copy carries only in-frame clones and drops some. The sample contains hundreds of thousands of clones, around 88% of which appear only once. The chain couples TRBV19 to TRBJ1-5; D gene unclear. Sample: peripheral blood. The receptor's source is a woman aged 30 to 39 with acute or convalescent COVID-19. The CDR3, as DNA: TGTGCCTCAACAATTGCCGTTAGCAATCAGCCCCAGCATTTT. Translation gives CASTIAVSNQPQHF. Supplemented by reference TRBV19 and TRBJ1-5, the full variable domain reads DGGITQSPKYLFRKEGQNVTLSCEQNLNHDAMYWYRQDPGQGLRLIYYSQIVNDFQKGDIAEGYSVSREKKESFPLTVTSAQKNPTAFYLCASTIAVSNQPQHFGDGTRLSIL.